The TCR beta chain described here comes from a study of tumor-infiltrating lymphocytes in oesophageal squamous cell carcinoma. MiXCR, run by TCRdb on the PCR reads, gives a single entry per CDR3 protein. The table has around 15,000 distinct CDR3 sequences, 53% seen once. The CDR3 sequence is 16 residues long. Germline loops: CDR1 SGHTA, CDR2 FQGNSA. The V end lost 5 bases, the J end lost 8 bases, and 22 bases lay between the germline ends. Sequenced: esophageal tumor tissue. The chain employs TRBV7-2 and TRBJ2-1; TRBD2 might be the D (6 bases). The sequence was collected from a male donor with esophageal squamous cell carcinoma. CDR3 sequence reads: CASSPRGSGPGDEQFF. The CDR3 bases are TGTGCCAGCAGCCCTCGGGGTAGCGGACCAGGCGATGAGCAGTTCTTC.